This TCR beta chain was recovered during a study of radiotherapy plus CTLA-4 blockade in lung cancer. Study-level results: Clones of tumor-derived TCRs expanded in blood after radiotherapy plus ipilimumab. Together with interferon-beta, which increased in serum after radiation, early dynamic changes in blood T cell clones were reportedly the best predictors of response.

In regard to this clone: Antigen unknown.

Germline loops: CDR1 SNHLY, CDR2 FYNNEI. V was shortened by 7 bases and J by 6 bases, with 18 bases between the two germline ends. The CDR3 extends over 14 amino acids. Method: immunoSEQ multiplex PCR; TCRdb's copy keeps in-frame clones and lacks some. The table lists fewer than 65,000 clones, approximately 84% of them singletons. The sequences come from peripheral blood, collected from a patient treated with radiotherapy plus ipilimumab. V gene TRBV2 combines with J gene TRBJ1-1; D not resolved. The source is a human donor with non-small cell lung cancer whose response to radiotherapy plus ipilimumab could not be evaluated. The CDR3 coding sequence is TGTGCCAGCACTCAAAGGCCTGGGCTCGCTGAAGCTTTCTTT. Translation gives CASTQRPGLAEAFF. Full variable domain (outside the CDR3, taken from reference TRBV2 and TRBJ1-1): EPEVTQTPSHQVTQMGQEVILRCVPISNHLYFYWYRQILGQKVEFLVSFYNNEISEKSEIFDDQFSVERPDGSNFTLKIRSTKLEDSAMYFCASTQRPGLAEAFFGQGTRLTVV.